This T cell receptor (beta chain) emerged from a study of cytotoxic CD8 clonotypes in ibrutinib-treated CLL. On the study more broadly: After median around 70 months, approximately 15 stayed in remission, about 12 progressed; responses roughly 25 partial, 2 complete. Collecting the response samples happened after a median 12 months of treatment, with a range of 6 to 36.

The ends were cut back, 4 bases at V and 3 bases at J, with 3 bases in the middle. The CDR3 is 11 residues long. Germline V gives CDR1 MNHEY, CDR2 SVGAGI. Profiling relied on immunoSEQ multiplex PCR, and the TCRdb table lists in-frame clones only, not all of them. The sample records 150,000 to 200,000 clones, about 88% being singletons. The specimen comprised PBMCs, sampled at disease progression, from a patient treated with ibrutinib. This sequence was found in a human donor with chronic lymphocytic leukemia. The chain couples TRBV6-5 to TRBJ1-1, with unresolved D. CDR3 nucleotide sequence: TGTGCCAGCAGTTTTTACACTGAAGCTTTCTTT. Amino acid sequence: CASSFYTEAFF.